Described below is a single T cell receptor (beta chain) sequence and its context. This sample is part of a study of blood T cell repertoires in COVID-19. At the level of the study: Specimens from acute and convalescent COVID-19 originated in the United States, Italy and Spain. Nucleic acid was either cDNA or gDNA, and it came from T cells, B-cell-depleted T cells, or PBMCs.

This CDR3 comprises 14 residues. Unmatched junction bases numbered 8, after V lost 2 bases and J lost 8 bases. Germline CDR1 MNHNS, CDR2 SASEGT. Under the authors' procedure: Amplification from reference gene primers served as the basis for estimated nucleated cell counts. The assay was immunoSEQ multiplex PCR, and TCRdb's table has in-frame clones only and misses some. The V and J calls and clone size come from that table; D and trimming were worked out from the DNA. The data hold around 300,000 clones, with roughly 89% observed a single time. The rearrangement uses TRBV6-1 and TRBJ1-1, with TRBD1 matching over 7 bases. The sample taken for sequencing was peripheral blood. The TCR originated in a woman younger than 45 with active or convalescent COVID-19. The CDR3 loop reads CASSERTGLGEAFF. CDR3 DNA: TGTGCCAGCAGTGAAAGGACAGGCCTAGGAGAAGCTTTCTTT.